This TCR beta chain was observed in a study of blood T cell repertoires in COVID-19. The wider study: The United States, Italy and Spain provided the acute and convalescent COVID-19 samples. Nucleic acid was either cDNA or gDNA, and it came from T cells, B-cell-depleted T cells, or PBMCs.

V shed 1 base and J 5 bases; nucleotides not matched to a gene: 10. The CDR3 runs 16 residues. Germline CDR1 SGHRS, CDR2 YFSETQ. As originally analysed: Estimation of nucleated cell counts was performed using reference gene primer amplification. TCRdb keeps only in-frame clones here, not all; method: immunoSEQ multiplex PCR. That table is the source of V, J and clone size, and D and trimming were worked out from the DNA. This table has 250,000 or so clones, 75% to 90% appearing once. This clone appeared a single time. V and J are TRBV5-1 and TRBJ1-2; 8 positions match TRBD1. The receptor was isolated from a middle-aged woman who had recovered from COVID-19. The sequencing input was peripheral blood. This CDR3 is CASSLQFLDREYGYTF. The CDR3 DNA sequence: TGCGCCAGCAGCTTGCAATTCTTGGACAGGGAGTATGGCTACACCTTC.